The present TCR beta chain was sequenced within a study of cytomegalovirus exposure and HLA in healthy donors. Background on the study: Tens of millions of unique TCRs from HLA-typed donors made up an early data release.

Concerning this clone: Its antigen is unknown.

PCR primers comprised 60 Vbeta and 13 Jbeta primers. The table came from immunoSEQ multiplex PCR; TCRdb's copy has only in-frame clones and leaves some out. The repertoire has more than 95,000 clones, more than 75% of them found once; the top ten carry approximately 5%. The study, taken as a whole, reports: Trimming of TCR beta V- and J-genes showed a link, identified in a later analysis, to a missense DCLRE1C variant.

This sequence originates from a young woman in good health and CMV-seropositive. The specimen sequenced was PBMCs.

CDR3 coding DNA: TGTGCCAGCAGCTTGGGACAGTACAATGAGCAGTTCTTC. Translation: CASSLGQYNEQFF. The V call is TRBV7-9, the J call TRBJ2-1, with TRBD1 identical over 7 bases. Germline values: CDR1 SEHNR, CDR2 FQNEAQ (reference sequence). The CDR3 has 13 amino acids. Losses at the gene ends were 3 bases for V and 4 bases for J; bases not matched to a gene: 0.